Below, 5 T cell receptor beta chains from the same sample are listed, as sequenced in a study of T-cell memory formation after mild COVID-19. TCRdb reprocessed the 5' RACE reads with MiXCR, giving one entry per CDR3 protein. The sample holds fewer than 600,000 distinct CDR3 sequences, about 22% seen once. The sample consisted of PBMCs or a T cell subset sorted from them (not recorded which). The receptors shown here come from an adult woman who had mild COVID-19 (a few samples of this study predate the infection). Cell type and time point are not known.

The V and J genes are TRBV2 and TRBJ2-6; no reliable D call. Trimming took off 8 bases at V and 0 bases at J, with 14 bases between the two ends. The CDR3 runs 16 residues. The germline V gene has CDR1 SNHLY and CDR2 FYNNEI. CDR3 nucleotides: TGTGCCAGCTGGAGTCTTCCGAGCTCTGGGGCCAACGTCCTGACTTTC. Translation: CASWSLPSSGANVLTF. Full variable domain (remainder filled in from reference TRBV2 and TRBJ2-6): EPEVTQTPSHQVTQMGQEVILRCVPISNHLYFYWYRQILGQKVEFLVSFYNNEISEKSEIFDDQFSVERPDGSNFTLKIRSTKLEDSAMYFCASWSLPSSGANVLTFGAGSRLTVL.

This clonotype was seen a few times. The chain uses TRBV7-6 and TRBJ2-1, with 7 bases matching TRBD1. Germline V gene data show CDR1 as SGHVS and CDR2 as FNYEAQ. V lost 2 bases to trimming and J lost 8 bases; unmatched junction nucleotides: 6. CDR3 length: 14 residues. Written as DNA, the CDR3 is TGTGCCAGCAGCTTAAGACAGGGCGTCTATGAGCAGTTCTTC. Protein product: CASSLRQGVYEQFF.

This chain links TRBV24-1 with TRBJ1-2, with D maybe TRBD1 (6 bases). The CDR3 loop spans 13 amino acids. CDR1 and CDR2 from the germline V gene are KGHDR and SFDVKD. V lost 3 bases to trimming and J lost 6 bases, with 10 bases between them. The CDR3 DNA reads as TGTGCCACCAGTGATGGACAGAAGGATGGCTACACCTTC. Translating gives CATSDGQKDGYTF.

The V and J genes are TRBV18 and TRBJ1-2; no clear D. Germline-derived CDR1 and CDR2 are KGHSH and LQKENI. Trimming took off 3 bases at V and 1 base at J, with 12 bases between the two ends. The CDR3 has 15 residues. The chain's CDR3 is CASSPTPGYNYGYTF. The DNA of the CDR3 is TGTGCCAGCTCACCTACGCCCGGGTATAACTATGGCTACACCTTC.

The chain carries TRBV27 and TRBJ1-1; 10 nucleotides align to TRBD1. From germline, CDR1 is MNHEY and CDR2 SMNVEV (reference sequence). J lost 11 bases, V lost 0 bases, and 3 bases had no gene match. The CDR3 contains 13 residues. This CDR3 reads CASSLSPGQGAFF. The CDR3 nucleotides are TGTGCCAGCAGTTTATCCCCGGGACAGGGGGCTTTCTTT.